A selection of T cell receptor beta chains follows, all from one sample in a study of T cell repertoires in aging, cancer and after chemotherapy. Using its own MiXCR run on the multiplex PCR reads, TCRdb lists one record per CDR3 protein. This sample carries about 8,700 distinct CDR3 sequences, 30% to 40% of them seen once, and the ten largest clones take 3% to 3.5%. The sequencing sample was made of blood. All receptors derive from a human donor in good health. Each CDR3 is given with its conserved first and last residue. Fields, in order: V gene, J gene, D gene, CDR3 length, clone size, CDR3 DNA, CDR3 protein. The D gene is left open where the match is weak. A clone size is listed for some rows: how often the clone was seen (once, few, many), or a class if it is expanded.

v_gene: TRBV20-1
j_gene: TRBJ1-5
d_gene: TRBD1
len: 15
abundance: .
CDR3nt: TGCAGTGCTGCCGTCGGGCAGGGGGCGCAACAGCCCCAGCATTTT
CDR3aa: CSAAVGQGAQQPQHF

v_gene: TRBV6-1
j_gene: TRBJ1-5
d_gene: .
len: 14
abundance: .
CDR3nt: TGTGCCATCTATTCCTTTAATAGCAATCAGCCCCAGCATTTT
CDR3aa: CAIYSFNSNQPQHF

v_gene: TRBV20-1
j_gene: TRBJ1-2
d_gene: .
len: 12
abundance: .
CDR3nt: TGCAGTGCTAGGGGGGGGTCCTGGGGCTACACCTTC
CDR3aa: CSARGGSWGYTF

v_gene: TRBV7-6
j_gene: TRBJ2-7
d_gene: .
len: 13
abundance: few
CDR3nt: TGTGCCAGCAGCTTAGCATCGGATTACGAGCAGTACTTC
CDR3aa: CASSLASDYEQYF

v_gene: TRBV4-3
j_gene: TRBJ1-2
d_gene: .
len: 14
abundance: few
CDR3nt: TGCGCCAGCAGCCCCTTGACAACTAACTATGGCTACACCTTC
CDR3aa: CASSPLTTNYGYTF

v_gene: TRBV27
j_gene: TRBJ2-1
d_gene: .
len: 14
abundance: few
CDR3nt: TGTGCCACCCCATTAAGGGGCTCCTACAATGAGCAGTTCTTC
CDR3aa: CATPLRGSYNEQFF

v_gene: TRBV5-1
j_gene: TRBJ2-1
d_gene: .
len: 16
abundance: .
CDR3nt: TGCGCCAGCAGCCCTAGGGGGGGGGACACTTACAATGAGCAGTTCTTC
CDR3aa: CASSPRGGDTYNEQFF

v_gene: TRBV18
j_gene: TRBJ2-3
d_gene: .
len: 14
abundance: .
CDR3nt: TGTGCCAGCTCGCCGACACCTAGCACAGATACGCAGTATTTT
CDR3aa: CASSPTPSTDTQYF

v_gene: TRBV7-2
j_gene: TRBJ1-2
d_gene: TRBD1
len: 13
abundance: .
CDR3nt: TGTGCCAGCAGCTTACTGACAGGGGATGGCTACACCTTC
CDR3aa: CASSLLTGDGYTF

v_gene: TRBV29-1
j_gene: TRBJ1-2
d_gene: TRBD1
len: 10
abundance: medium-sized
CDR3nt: TGCAGCGGGGACAGGGACGGCTACACCTTC
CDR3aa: CSGDRDGYTF

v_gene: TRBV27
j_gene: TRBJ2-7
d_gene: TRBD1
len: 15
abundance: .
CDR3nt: TGTGCCAGCAGTCCAGGACAGGGGAGATCCTACGAGCAGTACTTC
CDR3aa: CASSPGQGRSYEQYF

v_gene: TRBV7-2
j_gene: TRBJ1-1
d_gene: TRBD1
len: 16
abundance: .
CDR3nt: TGTGCCAGCAGCACCCGGACAGGGGGTGGGATCACTGAAGCTTTCTTT
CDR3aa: CASSTRTGGGITEAFF

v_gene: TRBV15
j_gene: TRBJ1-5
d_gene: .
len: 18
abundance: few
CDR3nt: TGTGCCACCAGCAGAATCCTCGTAGCGGGGAGAAGCAATCAGCCCCAGCATTTT
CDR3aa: CATSRILVAGRSNQPQHF

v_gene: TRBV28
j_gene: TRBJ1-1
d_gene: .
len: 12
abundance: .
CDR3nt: TGTGCCACACGCTATTCCCACACTGAAGCTTTCTTT
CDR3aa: CATRYSHTEAFF

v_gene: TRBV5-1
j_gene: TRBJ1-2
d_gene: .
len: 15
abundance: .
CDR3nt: TGCGCCAGCAGCCCGGCCACAGGGAAGGGCTATGGCTACACCTTC
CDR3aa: CASSPATGKGYGYTF

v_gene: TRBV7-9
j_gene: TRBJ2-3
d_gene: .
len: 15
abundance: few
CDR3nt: TGTGCCAGCAGCTTAGGGGTCCTGGGCACAGATACGCAGTATTTT
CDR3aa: CASSLGVLGTDTQYF

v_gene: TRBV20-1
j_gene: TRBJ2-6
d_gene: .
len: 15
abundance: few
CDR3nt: TGCAGTGCTAGAGAGGGGAACTCTGGGGCCAACGTCCTGACTTTC
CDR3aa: CSAREGNSGANVLTF

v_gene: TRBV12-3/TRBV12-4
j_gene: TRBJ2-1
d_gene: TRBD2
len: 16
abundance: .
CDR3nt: TGTGCCAGCAGACCCCGGACTAGCGGGATTTACAATGAGCAGTTCTTC
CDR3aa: CASRPRTSGIYNEQFF

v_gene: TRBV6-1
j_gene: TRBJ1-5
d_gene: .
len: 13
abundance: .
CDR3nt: TGTGCCAGCAACAGGCAATACAATCAGCCCCAGCATTTT
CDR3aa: CASNRQYNQPQHF

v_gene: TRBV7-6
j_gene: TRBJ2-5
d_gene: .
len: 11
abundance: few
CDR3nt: TGTGCCAGCAGTCCCCAAGAGACCCAGTACTTC
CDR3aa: CASSPQETQYF

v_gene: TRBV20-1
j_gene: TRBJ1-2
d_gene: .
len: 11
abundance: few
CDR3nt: TGCAGTGCTTATACAAACTATGGCTACACCTTC
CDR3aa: CSAYTNYGYTF

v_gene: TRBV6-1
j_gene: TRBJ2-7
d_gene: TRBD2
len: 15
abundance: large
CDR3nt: TGTGCCAGCAGTGAAGGACTAGCGGGCTCCTACGAGCAGTACTTC
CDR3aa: CASSEGLAGSYEQYF

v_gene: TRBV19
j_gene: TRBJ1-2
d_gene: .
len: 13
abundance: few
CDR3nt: TGTGCCAGTAGTATAGATCGGAGCTATGGCTACACCTTC
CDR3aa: CASSIDRSYGYTF

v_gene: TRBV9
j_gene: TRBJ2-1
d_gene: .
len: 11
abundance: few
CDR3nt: TGTGCCAGCAGCCCTGGAGGGAAGCAGTTCTTC
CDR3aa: CASSPGGKQFF

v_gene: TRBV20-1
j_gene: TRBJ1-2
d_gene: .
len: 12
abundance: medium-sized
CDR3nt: TGCAGTGCTAGGGGCGGGGGCGAGGGCTACACCTTC
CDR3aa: CSARGGGEGYTF

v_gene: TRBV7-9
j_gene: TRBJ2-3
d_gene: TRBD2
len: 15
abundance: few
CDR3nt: TGTGCCAGCAGCTTAGGGACTAGCGGCACAGATACGCAGTATTTT
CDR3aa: CASSLGTSGTDTQYF

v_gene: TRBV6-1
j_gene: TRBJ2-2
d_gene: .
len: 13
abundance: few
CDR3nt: TGTGCCAGCAGACCAACAGGGACCGGGGAGCTGTTTTTT
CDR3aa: CASRPTGTGELFF

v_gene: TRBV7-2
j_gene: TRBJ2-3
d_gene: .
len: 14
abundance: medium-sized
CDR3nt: TGTGCCAGCAGCTTAGCAGACAGCACAGATACGCAGTATTTT
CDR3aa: CASSLADSTDTQYF

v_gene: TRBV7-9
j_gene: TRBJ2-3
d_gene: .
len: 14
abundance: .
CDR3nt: TGTGCCAGCAGCTGGGGGACTAGCACAGATACGCAGTATTTT
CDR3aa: CASSWGTSTDTQYF

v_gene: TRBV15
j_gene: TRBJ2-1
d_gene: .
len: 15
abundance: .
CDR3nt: TGTGCCACCAGCAGAGCCCTTAACCCGTACAATGAGCAGTTCTTC
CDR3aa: CATSRALNPYNEQFF

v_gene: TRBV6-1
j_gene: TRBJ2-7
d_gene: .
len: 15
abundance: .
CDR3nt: TGTGCCAGCAGTGAGGACGACAGCGCAGCCTACGAGCAGTACTTC
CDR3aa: CASSEDDSAAYEQYF

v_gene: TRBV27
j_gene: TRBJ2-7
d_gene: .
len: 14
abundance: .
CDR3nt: TGTGCCAGCAGTCGAGACAGTCGTCCCTACGAGCAGTACTTC
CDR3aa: CASSRDSRPYEQYF

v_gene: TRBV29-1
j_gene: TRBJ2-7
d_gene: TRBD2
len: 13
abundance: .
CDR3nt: TGCAGCGTGGGGACTAGCGGGAGGGACGAGCAGTACTTC
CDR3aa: CSVGTSGRDEQYF

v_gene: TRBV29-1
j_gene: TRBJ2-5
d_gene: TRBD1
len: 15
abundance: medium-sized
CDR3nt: TGCAGCGTTTGCGACCCGGGACAGATGGAGGAGACCCAGTACTTC
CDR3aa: CSVCDPGQMEETQYF

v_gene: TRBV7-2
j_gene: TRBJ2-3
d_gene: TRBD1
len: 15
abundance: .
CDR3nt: TGTGCCAGCAGCCGACAGGGGGTAAGGGCAGATACGCAGTATTTT
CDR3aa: CASSRQGVRADTQYF

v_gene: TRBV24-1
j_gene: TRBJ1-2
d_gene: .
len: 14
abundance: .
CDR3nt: TGTGCCACCAGTGATTCGGAGGAGCCTTATGGCTACACCTTC
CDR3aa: CATSDSEEPYGYTF

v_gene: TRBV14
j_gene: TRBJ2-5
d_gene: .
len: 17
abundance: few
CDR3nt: TGTGCCAGCAGCCAAGATGGTCGGGCAGGAGATCAAGAGACCCAGTACTTC
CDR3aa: CASSQDGRAGDQETQYF

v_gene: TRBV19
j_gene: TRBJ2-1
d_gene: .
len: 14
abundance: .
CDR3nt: TGTGCCAGTAGTTTTACTAACAGGGACAATGAGCAGTTCTTC
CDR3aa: CASSFTNRDNEQFF

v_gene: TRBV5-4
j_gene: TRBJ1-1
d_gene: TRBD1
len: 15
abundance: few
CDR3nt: TGTGCCAGCAGCTCCGGACAGGGGCAGGGCACTGAAGCTTTCTTT
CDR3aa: CASSSGQGQGTEAFF

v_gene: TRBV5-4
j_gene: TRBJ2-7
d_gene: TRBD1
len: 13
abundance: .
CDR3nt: TGTGCCAGCACCGGGACAGGAAACTACGAGCAGTACTTC
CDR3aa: CASTGTGNYEQYF

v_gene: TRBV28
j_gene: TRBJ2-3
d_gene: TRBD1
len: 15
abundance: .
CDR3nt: TGTGCCAGCAGTTTGGGGGACCCACAGGGGGATACGCAGTATTTT
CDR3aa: CASSLGDPQGDTQYF

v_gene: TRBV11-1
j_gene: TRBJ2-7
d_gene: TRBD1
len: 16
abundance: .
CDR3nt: TGTGCCAGCAGCCTCGCCCCGGGACAGGGGGACTACGAGCAGTACTTC
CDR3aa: CASSLAPGQGDYEQYF